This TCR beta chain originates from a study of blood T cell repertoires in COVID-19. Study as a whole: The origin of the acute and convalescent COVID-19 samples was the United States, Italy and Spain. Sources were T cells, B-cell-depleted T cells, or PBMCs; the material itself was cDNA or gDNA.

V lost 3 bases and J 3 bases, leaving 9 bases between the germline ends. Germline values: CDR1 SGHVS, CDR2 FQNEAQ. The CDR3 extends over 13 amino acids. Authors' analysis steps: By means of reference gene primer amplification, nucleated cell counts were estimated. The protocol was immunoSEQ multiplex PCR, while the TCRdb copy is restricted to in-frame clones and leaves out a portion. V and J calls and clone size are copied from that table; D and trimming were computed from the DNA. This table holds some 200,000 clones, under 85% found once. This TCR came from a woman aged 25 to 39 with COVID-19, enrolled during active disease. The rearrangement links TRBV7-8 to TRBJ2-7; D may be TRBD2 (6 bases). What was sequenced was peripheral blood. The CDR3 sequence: CASSLVDYYEQYF. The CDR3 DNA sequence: TGTGCCAGCAGCTTGGTGGACTACTACGAGCAGTACTTC.